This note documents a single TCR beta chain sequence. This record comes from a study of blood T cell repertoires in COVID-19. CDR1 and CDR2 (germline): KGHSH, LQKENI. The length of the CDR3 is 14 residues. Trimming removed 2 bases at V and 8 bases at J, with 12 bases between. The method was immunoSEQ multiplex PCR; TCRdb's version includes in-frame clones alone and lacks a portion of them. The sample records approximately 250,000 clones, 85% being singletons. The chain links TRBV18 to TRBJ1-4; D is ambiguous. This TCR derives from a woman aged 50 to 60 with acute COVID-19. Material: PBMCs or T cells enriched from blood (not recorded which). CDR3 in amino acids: CASSPRAEGEKLFF. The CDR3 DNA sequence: TGTGCCAGCTCACCAAGGGCAGAGGGCGAAAAACTGTTTTTT.